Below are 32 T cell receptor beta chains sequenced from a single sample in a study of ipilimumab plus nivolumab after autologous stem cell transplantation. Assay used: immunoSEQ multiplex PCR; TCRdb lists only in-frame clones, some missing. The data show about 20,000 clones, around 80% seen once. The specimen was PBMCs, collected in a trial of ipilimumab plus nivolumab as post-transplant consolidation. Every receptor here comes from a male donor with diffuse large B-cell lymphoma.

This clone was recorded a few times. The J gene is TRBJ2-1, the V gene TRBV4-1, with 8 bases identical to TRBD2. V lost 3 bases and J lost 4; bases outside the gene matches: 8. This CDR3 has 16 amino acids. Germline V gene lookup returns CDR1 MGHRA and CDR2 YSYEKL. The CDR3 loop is CASSQKGLGRYNEQFF. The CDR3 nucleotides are TGCGCCAGCAGCCAGAAGGGACTAGGGAGGTACAATGAGCAGTTCTTC.

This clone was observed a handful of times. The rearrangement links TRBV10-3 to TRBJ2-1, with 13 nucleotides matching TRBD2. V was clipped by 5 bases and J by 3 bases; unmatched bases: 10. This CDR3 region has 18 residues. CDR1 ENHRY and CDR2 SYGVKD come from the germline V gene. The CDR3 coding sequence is TGTGCCATCAGTTCCTCCGGGACTAGCGGGGCGGGCTACAATGAGCAGTTCTTC. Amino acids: CAISSSGTSGAGYNEQFF.

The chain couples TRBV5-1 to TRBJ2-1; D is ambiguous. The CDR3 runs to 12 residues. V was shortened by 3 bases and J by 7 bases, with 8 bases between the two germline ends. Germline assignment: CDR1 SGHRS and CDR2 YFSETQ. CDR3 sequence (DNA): TGCGCCAGCAGCTCGCCCCTTAATGAGCAGTTCTTC. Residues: CASSSPLNEQFF.

The CDR3 spells CASSREDYYTDTQYF. In DNA form, the CDR3 reads TGTGCCAGCAGCCGGGAGGACTATTACACAGATACGCAGTATTTT. The chain is built from TRBV7-2 and TRBJ2-3, with 7 bases fitting TRBD2. This CDR3 is 15 amino acids long. V was clipped by 5 bases and J by 2 bases; unmatched bases: 7. CDR1 is SGHTA, CDR2 FQGNSA, per germline.

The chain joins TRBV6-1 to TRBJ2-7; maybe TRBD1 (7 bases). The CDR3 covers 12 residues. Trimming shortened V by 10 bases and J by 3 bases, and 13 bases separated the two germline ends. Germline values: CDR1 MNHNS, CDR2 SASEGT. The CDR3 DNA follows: TGTGCCACCAGGGGGGCTTTCTACGAGCAGTACTTC. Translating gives CATRGAFYEQYF.

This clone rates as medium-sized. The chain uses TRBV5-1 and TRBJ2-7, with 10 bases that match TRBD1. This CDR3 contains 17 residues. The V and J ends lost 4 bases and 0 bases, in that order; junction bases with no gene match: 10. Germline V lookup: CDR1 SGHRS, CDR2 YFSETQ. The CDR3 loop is CASSDIKTGGVSYEQYF. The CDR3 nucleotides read TGCGCCAGCAGCGATATCAAGACAGGGGGCGTCTCCTACGAGCAGTACTTC.

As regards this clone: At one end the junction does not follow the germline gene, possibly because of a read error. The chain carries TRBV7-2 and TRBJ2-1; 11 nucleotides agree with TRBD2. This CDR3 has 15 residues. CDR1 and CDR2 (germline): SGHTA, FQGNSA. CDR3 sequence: CASSIAGGTYNEQFF. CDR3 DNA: TGTGCCAGCAGCATAGCGGGGGGGACGTACAATGAGCAGTTCTTC.

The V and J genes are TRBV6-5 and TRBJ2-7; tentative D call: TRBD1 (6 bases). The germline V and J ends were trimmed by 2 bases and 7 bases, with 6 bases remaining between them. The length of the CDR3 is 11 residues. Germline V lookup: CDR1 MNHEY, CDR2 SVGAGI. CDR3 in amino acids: CASSYQGEQYF. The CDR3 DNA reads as TGTGCCAGCAGTTACCAGGGGGAGCAGTACTTC.

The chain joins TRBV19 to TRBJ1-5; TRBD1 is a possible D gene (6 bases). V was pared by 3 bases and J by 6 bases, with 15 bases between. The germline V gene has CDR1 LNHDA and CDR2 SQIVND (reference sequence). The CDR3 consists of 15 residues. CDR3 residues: CASSIPGTKGQPQHF. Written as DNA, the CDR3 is TGTGCCAGTAGTATTCCCGGGACAAAAGGTCAGCCCCAGCATTTT.

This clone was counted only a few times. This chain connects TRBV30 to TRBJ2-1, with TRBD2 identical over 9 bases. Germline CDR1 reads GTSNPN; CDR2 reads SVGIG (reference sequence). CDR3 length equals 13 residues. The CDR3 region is CASSRGGINEQFF. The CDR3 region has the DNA TGTGCATCCTCGCGGGGGGGCATAAATGAGCAGTTCTTC.

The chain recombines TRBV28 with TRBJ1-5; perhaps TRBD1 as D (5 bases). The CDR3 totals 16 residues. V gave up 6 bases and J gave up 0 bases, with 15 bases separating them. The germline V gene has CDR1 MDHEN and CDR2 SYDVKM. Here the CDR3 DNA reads TGTGCCAGCAGCCCCTATGGCAGGGATAGCAATCAGCCCCAGCATTTT. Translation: CASSPYGRDSNQPQHF.

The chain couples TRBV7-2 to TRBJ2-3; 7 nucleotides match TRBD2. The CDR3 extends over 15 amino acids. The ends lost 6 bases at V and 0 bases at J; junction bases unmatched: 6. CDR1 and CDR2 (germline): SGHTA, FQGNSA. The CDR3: CASRPGLGSTDTQYF. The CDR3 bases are TGTGCCAGCAGACCCGGACTAGGGAGCACAGATACGCAGTATTTT.

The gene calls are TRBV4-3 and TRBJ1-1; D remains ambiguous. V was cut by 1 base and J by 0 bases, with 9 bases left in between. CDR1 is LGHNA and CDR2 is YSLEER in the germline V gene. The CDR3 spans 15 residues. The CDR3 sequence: CASSQGLSVNTEAFF. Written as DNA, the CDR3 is TGCGCCAGCAGCCAAGGGTTATCCGTGAACACTGAAGCTTTCTTT.

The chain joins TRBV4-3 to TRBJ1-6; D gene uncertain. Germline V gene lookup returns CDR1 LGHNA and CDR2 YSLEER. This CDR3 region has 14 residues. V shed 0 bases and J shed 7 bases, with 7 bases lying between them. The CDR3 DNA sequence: TGCGCCAGCAGCCAAGAGTTAGGGAATTCACCCCTCCACTTT. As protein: CASSQELGNSPLHF.

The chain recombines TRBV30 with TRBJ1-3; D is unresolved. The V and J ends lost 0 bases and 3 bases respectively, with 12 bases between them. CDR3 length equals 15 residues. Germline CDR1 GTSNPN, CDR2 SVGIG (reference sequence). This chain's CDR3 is CAWSVMSGVGNTIYF. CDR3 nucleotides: TGTGCCTGGAGTGTAATGTCTGGGGTTGGAAACACCATATATTTT. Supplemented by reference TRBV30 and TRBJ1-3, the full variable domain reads SQTIHQWPATLVQPVGSPLSLECTVEGTSNPNLYWYRQAAGRGLQLLFYSVGIGQISSEVPQNLSASRPQDRQFILSSKKLLLSDSGFYLCAWSVMSGVGNTIYFGEGSWLTVV.

CDR3 DNA: TGTGCCAGCAGCTCTATGGCTGGGACTAGCGTATACAATGAGCAGTTCTTC. Its translation: CASSSMAGTSVYNEQFF. The chain uses TRBV7-6 and TRBJ2-1; 10 bases are shared with TRBD2. The CDR3 spans 17 residues. Germline CDR1 SGHVS, CDR2 FNYEAQ. The V gene end was trimmed by 4 bases and the J gene end by 4 bases; junction bases not matched to a gene: 10.

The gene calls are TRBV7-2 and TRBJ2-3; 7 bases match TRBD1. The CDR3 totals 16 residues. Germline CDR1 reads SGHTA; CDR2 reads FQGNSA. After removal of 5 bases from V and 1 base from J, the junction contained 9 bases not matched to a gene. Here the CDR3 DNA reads TGTGCCAGCAGCGATTACAGGGGCAGGGGCACAGATACGCAGTATTTT. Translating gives CASSDYRGRGTDTQYF.

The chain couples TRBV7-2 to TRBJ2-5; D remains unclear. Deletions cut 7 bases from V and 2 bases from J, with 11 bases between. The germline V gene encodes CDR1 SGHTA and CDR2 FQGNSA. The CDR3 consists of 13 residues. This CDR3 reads CASTPWGQETQYF. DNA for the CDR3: TGTGCCAGCACCCCCTGGGGACAAGAGACCCAGTACTTC.

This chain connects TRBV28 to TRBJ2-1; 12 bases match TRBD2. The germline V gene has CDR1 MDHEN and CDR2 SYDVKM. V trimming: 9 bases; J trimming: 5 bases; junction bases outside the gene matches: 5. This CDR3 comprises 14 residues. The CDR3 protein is CASLTSGGNNEQFF. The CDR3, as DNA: TGTGCCAGTTTAACTAGCGGGGGGAACAATGAGCAGTTCTTC.

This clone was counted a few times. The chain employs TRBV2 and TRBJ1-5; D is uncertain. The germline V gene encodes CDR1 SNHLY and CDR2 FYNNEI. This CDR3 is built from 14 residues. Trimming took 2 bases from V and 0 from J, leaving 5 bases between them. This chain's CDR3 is CASSEIGSNQPQHF. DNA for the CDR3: TGTGCCAGCAGTGAAATAGGTAGCAATCAGCCCCAGCATTTT.

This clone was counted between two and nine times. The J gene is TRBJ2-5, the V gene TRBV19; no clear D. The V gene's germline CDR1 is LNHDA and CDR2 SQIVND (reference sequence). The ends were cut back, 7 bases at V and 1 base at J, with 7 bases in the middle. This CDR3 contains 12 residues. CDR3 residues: CASIEGQETQYF. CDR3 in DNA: TGTGCCAGTATCGAAGGCCAAGAGACCCAGTACTTC.

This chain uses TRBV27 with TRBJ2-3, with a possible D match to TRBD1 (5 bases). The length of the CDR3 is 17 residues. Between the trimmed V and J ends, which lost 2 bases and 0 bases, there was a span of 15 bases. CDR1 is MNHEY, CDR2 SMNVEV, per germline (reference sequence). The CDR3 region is CASSLVQGRHSTDTQYF. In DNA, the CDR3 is TGTGCCAGCAGTTTAGTCCAGGGTAGGCATAGCACAGATACGCAGTATTTT.

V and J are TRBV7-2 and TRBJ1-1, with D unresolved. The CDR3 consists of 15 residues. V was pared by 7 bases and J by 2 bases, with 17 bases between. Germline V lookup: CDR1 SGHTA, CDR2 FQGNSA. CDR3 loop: CASNPLTWENTEAFF. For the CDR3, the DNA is TGTGCCAGCAACCCCCTAACGTGGGAAAACACTGAAGCTTTCTTT.

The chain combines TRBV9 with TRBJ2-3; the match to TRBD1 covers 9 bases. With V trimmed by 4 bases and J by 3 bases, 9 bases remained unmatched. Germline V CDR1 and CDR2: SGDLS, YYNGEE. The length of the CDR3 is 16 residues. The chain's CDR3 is CASSLWTGERTDTQYF. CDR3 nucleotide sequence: TGTGCCAGCAGCCTTTGGACAGGGGAGAGAACAGATACGCAGTATTTT.

This chain's CDR3 is CASFEAPGPGQITDTQYF. DNA for the CDR3: TGTGCCAGCTTTGAGGCGCCCGGTCCGGGACAGATCACAGATACGCAGTATTTT. The J gene is TRBJ2-3, the V gene TRBV28; 7 nucleotides align to TRBD1. The CDR3 runs 18 residues. Trimming cost V 8 bases and J 2 bases; bases outside gene matches: 19. The germline CDR1 and CDR2 sequences are MDHEN and SYDVKM.

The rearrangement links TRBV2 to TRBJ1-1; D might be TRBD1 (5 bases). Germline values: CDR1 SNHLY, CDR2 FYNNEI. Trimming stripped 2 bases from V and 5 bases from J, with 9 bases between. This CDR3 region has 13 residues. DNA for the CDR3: TGTGCCAGCAGTGAACAGGGTGGAACTGAAGCTTTCTTT. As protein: CASSEQGGTEAFF.

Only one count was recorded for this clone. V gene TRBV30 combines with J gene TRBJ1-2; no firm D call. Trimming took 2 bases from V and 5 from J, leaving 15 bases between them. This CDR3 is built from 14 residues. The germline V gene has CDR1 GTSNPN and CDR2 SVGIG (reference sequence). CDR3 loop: CAWSPGRVGYGYTF. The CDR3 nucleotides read TGTGCCTGGAGTCCCGGTAGGGTGGGGTATGGCTACACCTTC. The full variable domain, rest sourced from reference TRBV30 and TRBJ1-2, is SQTIHQWPATLVQPVGSPLSLECTVEGTSNPNLYWYRQAAGRGLQLLFYSVGIGQISSEVPQNLSASRPQDRQFILSSKKLLLSDSGFYLCAWSPGRVGYGYTFGSGTRLTVV.

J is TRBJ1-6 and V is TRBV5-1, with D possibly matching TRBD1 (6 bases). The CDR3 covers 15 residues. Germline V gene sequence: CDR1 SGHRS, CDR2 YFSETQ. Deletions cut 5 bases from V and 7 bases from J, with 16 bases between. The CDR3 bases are TGCGCCAGCAGACCGACAGGCAGTGGAAATTCACCCCTCCACTTT. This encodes CASRPTGSGNSPLHF.

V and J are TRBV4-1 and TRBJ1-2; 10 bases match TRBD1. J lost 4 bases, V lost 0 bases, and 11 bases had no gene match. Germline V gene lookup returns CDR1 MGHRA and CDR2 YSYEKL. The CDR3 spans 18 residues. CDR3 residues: CASSQDGRIGQGVYGYTF. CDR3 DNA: TGCGCCAGCAGCCAAGACGGACGAATCGGACAGGGGGTCTATGGCTACACCTTC.

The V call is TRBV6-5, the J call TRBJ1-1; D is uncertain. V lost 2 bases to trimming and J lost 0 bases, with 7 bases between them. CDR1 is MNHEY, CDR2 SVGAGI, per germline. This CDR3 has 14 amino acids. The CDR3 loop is CASSYTRMNTEAFF. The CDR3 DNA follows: TGTGCCAGCAGTTACACTAGAATGAACACTGAAGCTTTCTTT.

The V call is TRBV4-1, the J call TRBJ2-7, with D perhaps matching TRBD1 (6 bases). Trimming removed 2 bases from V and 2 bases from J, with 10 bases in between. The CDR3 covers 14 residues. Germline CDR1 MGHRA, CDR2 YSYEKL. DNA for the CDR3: TGCGCCAGCAGCCAATGGGGGCTTACCTACGAGCAGTACTTC. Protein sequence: CASSQWGLTYEQYF.

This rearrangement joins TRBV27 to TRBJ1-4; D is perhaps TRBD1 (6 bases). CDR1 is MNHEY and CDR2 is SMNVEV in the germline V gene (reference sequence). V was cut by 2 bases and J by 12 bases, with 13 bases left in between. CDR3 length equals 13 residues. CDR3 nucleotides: TGTGCCAGCAGTTTAGGGGGCAGGGATGAACTGTTTTTT. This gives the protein CASSLGGRDELFF.